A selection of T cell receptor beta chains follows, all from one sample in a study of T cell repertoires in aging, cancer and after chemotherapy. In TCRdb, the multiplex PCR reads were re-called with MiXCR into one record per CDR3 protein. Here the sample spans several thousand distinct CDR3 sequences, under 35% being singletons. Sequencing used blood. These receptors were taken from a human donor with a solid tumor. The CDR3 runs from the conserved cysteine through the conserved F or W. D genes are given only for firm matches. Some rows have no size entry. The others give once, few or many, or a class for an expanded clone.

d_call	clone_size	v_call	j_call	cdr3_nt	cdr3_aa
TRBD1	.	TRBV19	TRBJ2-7	TGTGCCAGTAGCGGACAGGGGGGTTCCTACGAGCAGTACTTC	CASSGQGGSYEQYF
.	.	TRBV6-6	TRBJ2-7	TGTGCCAGCAGACCCCCTACAACTCCTACCTACGAGCAGTACTTC	CASRPPTTPTYEQYF
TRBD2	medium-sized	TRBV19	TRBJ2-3	TGTGCCAGTCGGGAGGGGGGCCCCGGGACAGATACGCAGTATTTT	CASREGGPGTDTQYF
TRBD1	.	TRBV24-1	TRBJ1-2	TGTGCCACCAGTGATAGGGACAGGGGGCGGAGTGGCTACACCTTC	CATSDRDRGRSGYTF
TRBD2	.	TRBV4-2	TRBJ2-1	TGTGCCAGCAGCCAAGAGCTAGCGGGGGGCCTAATAAGGGACAATGAGCAGTTCTTC	CASSQELAGGLIRDNEQFF
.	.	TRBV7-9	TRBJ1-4	TGTGCCAGCAGCGCGTCGACAGGCGATCGGGAAAAACTGTTTTTT	CASSASTGDREKLFF
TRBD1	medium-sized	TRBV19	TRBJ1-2	TGTGCCAGTACTCCCGAGCCGGGGAACAGGGGGCATGGCTACACCTTC	CASTPEPGNRGHGYTF
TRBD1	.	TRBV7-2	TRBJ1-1	TGTGCCAGCAGCTTAACAGGGGCCACTGAAGCTTTCTTT	CASSLTGATEAFF
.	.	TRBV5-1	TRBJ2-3	TGCGCCAGCAGCTTGGTTACGGGGAACACAGATACGCAGTATTTT	CASSLVTGNTDTQYF
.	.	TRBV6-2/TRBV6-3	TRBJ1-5	TGTGCCAGCGCGACAATACCGGGTCAGCCCCAGCATTTT	CASATIPGQPQHF
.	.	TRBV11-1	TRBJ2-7	TGTGCCAGCAGCTACCCGGGGCCCTACGAGCAGTACTTC	CASSYPGPYEQYF
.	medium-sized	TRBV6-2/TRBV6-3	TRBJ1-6	TGTGCCAGCAGTTACTTTGGACTGCGATCACCCCTCCACTTT	CASSYFGLRSPLHF
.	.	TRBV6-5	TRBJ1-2	TGTGCCAGAACGGGCAGGGTTGGCTACACCTTC	CARTGRVGYTF
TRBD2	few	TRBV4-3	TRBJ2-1	TGCGCCAGCAGCGGACCTAGCGGAGCCTCAAGCTCCTACAATGAGCAGTTCTTC	CASSGPSGASSSYNEQFF
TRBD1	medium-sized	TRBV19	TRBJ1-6	TGTGCCAGTAGTACCGGGGACAGGGGCTGGAATTCACCCCTCCACTTT	CASSTGDRGWNSPLHF
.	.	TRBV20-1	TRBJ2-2	TGCAGTGCTAGAGATATCAGGGTGTCAAACACCGGGGAGCTGTTTTTT	CSARDIRVSNTGELFF
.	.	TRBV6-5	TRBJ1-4	TGTGCCAGCAGGCTGTATTCCGGGGATGAAAAACTGTTTTTT	CASRLYSGDEKLFF
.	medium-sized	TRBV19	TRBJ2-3	TGTGCCAGTAGTATAGATCAGTTTGGCGGTGTCACAGATACGCAGTATTTT	CASSIDQFGGVTDTQYF
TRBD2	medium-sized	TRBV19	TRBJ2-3	TGTGCCAGTAGGGGGACTAGCGGGGCTACTAGCACAGATACGCAGTATTTT	CASRGTSGATSTDTQYF
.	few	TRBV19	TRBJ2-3	TGTGCCAGTAGTATGACGGGACCCGGCACAGATACGCAGTATTTT	CASSMTGPGTDTQYF
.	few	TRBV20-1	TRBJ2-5	TGCAGTGCCAGCACGCCGACAGCGGAGACCCAGTACTTC	CSASTPTAETQYF
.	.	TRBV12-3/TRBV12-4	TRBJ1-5	TGTGCCAGCAGTACATCCCGGGCGGGGAGGGGACGTCAGCCCCAGCATTTT	CASSTSRAGRGRQPQHF
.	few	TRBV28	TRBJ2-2	TGTGCCAGCAGTTTACGGGTCGGGGAGCTGTTTTTT	CASSLRVGELFF
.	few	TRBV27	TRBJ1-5	TGTGCCAGCAGTTTATTTGGGGGAAAGCCCCAGCATTTT	CASSLFGGKPQHF
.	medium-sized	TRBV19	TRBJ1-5	TGTGCCAGTAGTATACAGGGGTCAGGCAATCAGCCCCAGCATTTT	CASSIQGSGNQPQHF
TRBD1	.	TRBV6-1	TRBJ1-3	TGTTCCAGCAGTGAAAGTGCAGGGGGAAGCTCTGGAAACACCATATATTTT	CSSSESAGGSSGNTIYF
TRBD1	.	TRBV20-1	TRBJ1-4	TGCAGTGCCGTTCGGGGACAGGGGACTGAAAAACTGTTTTTT	CSAVRGQGTEKLFF
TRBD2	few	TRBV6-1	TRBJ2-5	TGTGCCAGCAGGCCGGGACTAGCGGCACAAGAGACCCAGTACTTC	CASRPGLAAQETQYF
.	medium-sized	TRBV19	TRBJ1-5	TGTGCCAGTAGTATAGGTTACGAGAATCAGCCCCAGCATTTT	CASSIGYENQPQHF
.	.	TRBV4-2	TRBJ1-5	TGTGCCAGCAGCCAATCCGATGACGGATACAATCAGCCCCAGCATTTT	CASSQSDDGYNQPQHF
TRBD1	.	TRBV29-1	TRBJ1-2	TGCAGCGTTGAAAGAGGGGGCGGCTATGGCTACACCTTC	CSVERGGGYGYTF
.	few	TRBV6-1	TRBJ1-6	TGTGCCATCAGACCCGACGGGGGATTTCGTTCACCCCTCCACTTT	CAIRPDGGFRSPLHF
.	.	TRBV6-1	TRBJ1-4	TGTGCCAGCAGTGAAGCAGGAGGAAATGAAAAACTGTTTTTT	CASSEAGGNEKLFF
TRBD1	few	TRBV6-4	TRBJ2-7	TGTGCCAGCAGGAACAGGGGGGACCTTTACGAGCAGTACTTC	CASRNRGDLYEQYF
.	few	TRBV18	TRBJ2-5	TGTGCCAGCTCCCCCCCCGAGGGGCGAGAGACCCAGTACTTC	CASSPPEGRETQYF
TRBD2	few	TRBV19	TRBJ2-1	TGTGCCAGTAGGGGGACTAGCGGCTCCTACAATGAGCAGTTCTTC	CASRGTSGSYNEQFF
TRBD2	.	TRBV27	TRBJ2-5	TGTGCCAGCAGTTTACTCGGGGGGGAGACCCAGTACTTC	CASSLLGGETQYF
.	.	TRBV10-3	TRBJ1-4	TGTGCCATCAGCTCAGGGTCTTGGGAAAAACTGTTTTTT	CAISSGSWEKLFF
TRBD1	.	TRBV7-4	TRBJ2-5	TGTGCCAGCAGCCGGACAGGGGGGAACCTCCGGGAGACCCAGTACTTC	CASSRTGGNLRETQYF
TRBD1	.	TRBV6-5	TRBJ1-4	TGTGCCAGCAGTTACCCAGACAGGGGCATAGAAAAACTGTTTTTT	CASSYPDRGIEKLFF